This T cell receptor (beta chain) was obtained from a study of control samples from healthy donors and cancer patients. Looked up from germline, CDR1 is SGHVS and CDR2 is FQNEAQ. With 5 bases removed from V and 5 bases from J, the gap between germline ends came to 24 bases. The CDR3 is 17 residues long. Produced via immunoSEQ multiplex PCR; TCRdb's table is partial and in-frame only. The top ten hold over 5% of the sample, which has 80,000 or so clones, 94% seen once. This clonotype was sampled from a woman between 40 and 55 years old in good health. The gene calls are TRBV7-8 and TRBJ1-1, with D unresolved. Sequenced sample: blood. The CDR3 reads CASSRNPPPAGSTEAFF. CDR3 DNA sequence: TGTGCCAGCAGCCGAAATCCGCCGCCAGCGGGGAGTACTGAAGCTTTCTTT.